The clone carrying this T cell receptor (beta chain) was seen a single time. The antigen is undetermined. The memory gate held CD4+ cells that were not CD45RA+CCR7+CD95- naive cells, over 95% pure. Ex vivo total memory CD4+ samples were deeply sequenced, detecting one cell in 200,000. Here immunoSEQ multiplex PCR was the method, and the copy in TCRdb shows in-frame clones only, minus some. This table has 25,000 to 30,000 clones, approximately 84% appearing once. This sample is drawn from a study of human CD4 T cells and Enterobacteriaceae. Whole-study findings and limits: In the top 5%: 11 of 19 and most of the roughly 30 cross-reactive clonotypes.

V lost 2 bases and J lost 5; bases outside the gene matches: 2. The length of the CDR3 is 14 residues. Germline values: CDR1 SEHNR, CDR2 FQNEAQ (reference sequence). This rearrangement joins TRBV7-9 to TRBJ2-1; 8 nucleotides agree with TRBD1. The TCR sequence derives from a human donor in good health. The specimen sequenced was memory CD4+ T cells from blood. CDR3 nucleotides: TGTGCCAGCAGCTTATCAGGGGGCCACAATGAGCAGTTCTTC. Protein: CASSLSGGHNEQFF. The full variable domain, in which reference TRBV7-9 and TRBJ2-1 provide the parts outside the CDR3, is DTGVSQNPRHKITKRGQNVTFRCDPISEHNRLYWYRQTLGQGPEFLTYFQNEAQLEKSRLLSDRFSAERPKGSFSTLEIQRTEQGDSAMYLCASSLSGGHNEQFFGPGTRLTVL.